This TCR beta chain was sequenced in a study of blood T cell repertoires in COVID-19. The wider study: Researchers got acute and convalescent COVID-19 samples from the United States, Italy and Spain. Nucleic acid was either cDNA or gDNA, and it came from T cells, B-cell-depleted T cells, or PBMCs.

Authors' analysis steps: Reference gene primer amplification in the assay estimated nucleated cell counts. Method: immunoSEQ multiplex PCR; TCRdb's copy keeps in-frame clones and lacks some. V, J and clone size reflect that table, while D and trimming were determined from the DNA. In the table there are 45,000 to 65,000 clones, about nine tenths of which are singletons. This clone has a single count. Sequences were obtained from peripheral blood. The receptor was derived from a man between 45 and 60 years old with active COVID-19.

CDR3 residues: CASSLAPPNTEAFF. For the CDR3, the DNA is TGCGCCAGCAGCTTGGCCCCTCCTAACACTGAAGCTTTCTTT. The chain is built from TRBV5-1 and TRBJ1-1; D unclear. Germline V gene data show CDR1 as SGHRS and CDR2 as YFSETQ. This CDR3 comprises 14 residues. Trimming removed 0 bases from V and 2 bases from J, with 8 bases in between.